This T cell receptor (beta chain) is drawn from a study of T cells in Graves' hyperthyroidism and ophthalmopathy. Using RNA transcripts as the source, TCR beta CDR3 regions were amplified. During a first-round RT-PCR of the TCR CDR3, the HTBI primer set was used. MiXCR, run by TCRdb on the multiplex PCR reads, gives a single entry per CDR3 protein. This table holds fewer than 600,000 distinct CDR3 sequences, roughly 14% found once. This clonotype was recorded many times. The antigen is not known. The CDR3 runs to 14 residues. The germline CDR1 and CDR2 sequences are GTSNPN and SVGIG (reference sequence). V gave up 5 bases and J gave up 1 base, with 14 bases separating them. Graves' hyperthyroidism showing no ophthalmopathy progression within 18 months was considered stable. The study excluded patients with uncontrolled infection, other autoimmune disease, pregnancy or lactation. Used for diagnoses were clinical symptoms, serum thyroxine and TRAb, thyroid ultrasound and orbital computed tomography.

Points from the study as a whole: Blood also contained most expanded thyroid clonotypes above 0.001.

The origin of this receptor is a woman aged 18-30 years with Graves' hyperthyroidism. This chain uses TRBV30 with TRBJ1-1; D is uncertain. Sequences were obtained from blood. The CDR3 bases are TGTGCCTGGGTTCCCCTATCAACGAACACTGAAGCTTTCTTT. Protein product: CAWVPLSTNTEAFF.